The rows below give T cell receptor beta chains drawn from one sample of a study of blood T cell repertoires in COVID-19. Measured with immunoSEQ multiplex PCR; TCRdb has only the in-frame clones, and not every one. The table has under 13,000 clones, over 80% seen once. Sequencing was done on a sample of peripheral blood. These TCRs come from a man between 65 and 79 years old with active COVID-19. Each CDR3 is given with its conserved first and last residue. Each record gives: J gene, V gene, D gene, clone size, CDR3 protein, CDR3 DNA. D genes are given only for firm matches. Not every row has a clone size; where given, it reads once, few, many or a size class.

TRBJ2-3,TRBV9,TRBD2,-,CASSVDGSGGTDTQYF,TGTGCCAGCAGCGTAGATGGTAGCGGGGGCACAGATACGCAGTATTTT
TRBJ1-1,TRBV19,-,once,CASSMRGGRLGEAFF,TGTGCCAGTAGTATGAGAGGGGGAAGGTTAGGTGAAGCTTTCTTT
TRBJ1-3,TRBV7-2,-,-,CASSSGNSGNTIYF,TGTGCCAGCAGCTCGGGAAACTCTGGAAACACCATATATTTT
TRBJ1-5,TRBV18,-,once,CASSPGGGNQPQHF,TGTGCCAGCTCACCAGGGGGGGGCAATCAGCCCCAGCATTTT
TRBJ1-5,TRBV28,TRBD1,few,CASSSPGTDFNQPQHF,TGTGCCAGCAGCTCTCCGGGGACAGACTTTAATCAGCCCCAGCATTTT
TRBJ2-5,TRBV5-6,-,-,CASSSGQEETQYF,TGTGCCAGCAGCTCGGGTCAAGAAGAGACCCAGTACTTC
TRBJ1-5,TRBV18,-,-,CASSHATGTGQPQHF,TGTGCCAGCTCCCATGCGACAGGAACGGGGCAGCCCCAGCATTTT
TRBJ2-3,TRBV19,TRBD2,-,CASIAGGRTDTQYF,TGTGCCAGCATAGCGGGGGGACGCACAGATACGCAGTATTTT
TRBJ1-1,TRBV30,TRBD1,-,CAWNGQGVRNTEAFF,TGTGCCTGGAATGGGCAGGGGGTTAGGAACACTGAAGCTTTCTTT
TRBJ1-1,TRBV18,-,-,CASSLNRDEAFF,TGTGCCAGCTCACTGAACAGGGATGAGGCTTTCTTT
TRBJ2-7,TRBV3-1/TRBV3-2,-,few,CASSQGTGGPFPYEQYF,TGTGCCAGCAGCCAAGGGACGGGGGGCCCGTTTCCCTACGAGCAGTACTTC
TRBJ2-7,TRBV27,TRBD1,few,CASSLPTDRGGEQYF,TGTGCCAGCAGTTTACCGACGGACAGGGGGGGAGAGCAGTACTTC
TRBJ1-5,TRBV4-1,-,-,CASQSDPGGRYQPQHF,TGCGCCAGCCAGAGCGACCCCGGGGGGAGGTATCAGCCCCAGCATTTT
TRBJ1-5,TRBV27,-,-,CASSSQGVGNQPQHF,TGTGCCAGCAGTTCACAGGGAGTCGGCAATCAGCCCCAGCATTTT
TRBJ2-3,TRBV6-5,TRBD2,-,CASSQRGPQEDTQYF,TGTGCCAGCAGCCAGCGGGGGCCCCAGGAAGATACGCAGTATTTT
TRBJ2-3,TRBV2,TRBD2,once,CASSEGSGGPTDTQYF,TGTGCCAGCAGTGAGGGTAGCGGGGGGCCCACAGATACGCAGTATTTT
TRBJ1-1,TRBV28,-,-,CASSLLRWTEAFF,TGTGCCAGCAGTTTACTTAGATGGACTGAAGCTTTCTTT
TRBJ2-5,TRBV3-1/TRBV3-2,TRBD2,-,CASSQGSRTSGETQYF,TGTGCCAGCAGCCAAGGGTCCCGGACTAGCGGAGAGACCCAGTACTTC
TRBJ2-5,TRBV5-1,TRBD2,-,CASSLGGSGGEKTQYF,TGCGCCAGCAGCTTAGGCGGTAGCGGGGGGGAAAAGACCCAGTACTTC
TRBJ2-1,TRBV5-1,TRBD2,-,CASSPRTSGGDEQFF,TGCGCCAGCAGCCCAAGGACTAGCGGGGGAGATGAGCAGTTCTTC
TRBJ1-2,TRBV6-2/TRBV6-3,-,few,CASSYSKEGVDYGYTF,TGTGCCAGCAGTTACTCGAAAGAAGGAGTGGACTATGGCTACACCTTC
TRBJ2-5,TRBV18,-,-,CASSPPDFQETQYF,TGTGCCAGCTCACCTCCAGACTTTCAAGAGACCCAGTACTTC
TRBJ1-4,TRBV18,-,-,CASSPSNEKLFF,TGTGCCAGCTCACCATCGAATGAAAAACTGTTTTTT
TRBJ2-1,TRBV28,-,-,CASSSFPRGGRSEQFF,TGTGCCAGCAGTTCCTTTCCCCGAGGCGGTCGTAGTGAGCAGTTCTTC
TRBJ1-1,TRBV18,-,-,CASSPRGAEAFF,TGTGCCAGCTCACCACGGGGGGCTGAAGCTTTCTTT
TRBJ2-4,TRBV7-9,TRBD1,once,CASSPGQGLAKNIQYF,TGTGCCAGCAGCCCTGGACAGGGCTTAGCCAAAAACATTCAGTACTTC
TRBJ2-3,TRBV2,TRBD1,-,CASRGGQGTLNTQYF,TGTGCCAGCAGAGGTGGACAGGGGACGTTAAATACGCAGTATTTT
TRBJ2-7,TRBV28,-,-,CASSLPIADYEQYF,TGTGCCAGCAGTTTACCGATCGCAGACTACGAGCAGTACTTC
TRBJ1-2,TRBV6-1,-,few,CASSEGKGLGYTF,TGTGCCAGCAGTGAAGGGAAGGGACTTGGCTACACCTTC
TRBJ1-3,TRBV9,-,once,CASSAGGRRSGNTIYF,TGTGCCAGCAGCGCTGGAGGAAGGCGCTCTGGAAACACCATATATTTT
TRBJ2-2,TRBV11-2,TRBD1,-,CASSTHGTVNTGELFF,TGTGCCAGCAGCACACATGGGACAGTGAACACCGGGGAGCTGTTTTTT
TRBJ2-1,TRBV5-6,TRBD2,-,CASSHRPRGVKNNEQFF,TGTGCCAGCAGCCATCGGCCCCGGGGGGTGAAGAACAATGAGCAGTTCTTC
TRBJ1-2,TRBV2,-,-,CASSEGHLGYGYTF,TGTGCCAGCAGTGAAGGTCACCTAGGCTATGGCTACACCTTC
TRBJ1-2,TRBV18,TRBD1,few,CASSPEGASYGYTF,TGTGCCAGCTCACCCGAGGGGGCTAGCTATGGCTACACCTTC
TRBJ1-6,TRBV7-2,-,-,CASSLKKQGGNSPLHF,TGTGCCAGCAGCTTAAAGAAACAGGGAGGGAATTCACCCCTCCACTTT
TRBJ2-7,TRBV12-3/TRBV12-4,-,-,CASAREIYEQYF,TGTGCCAGCGCGAGAGAGATCTACGAGCAGTACTTC
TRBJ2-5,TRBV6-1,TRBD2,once,CASSETSTGRSETQYF,TGTGCCAGCAGTGAGACTAGCACGGGTCGATCAGAGACCCAGTACTTC
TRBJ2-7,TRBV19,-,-,CASSGPGALSYEQYF,TGTGCCAGTAGCGGTCCAGGGGCTCTATCCTACGAGCAGTACTTC
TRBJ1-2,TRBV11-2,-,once,CASSKGNKGDGYTF,TGTGCCAGCAGTAAAGGGAATAAGGGAGATGGCTACACCTTC
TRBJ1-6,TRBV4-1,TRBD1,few,CASSHTGGSYNSPLHF,TGCGCCAGCAGCCACACAGGGGGCTCCTATAATTCACCCCTCCACTTT